The rows below give T cell receptor beta chains drawn from one sample of a study of a mutant IDH1 vaccine in newly diagnosed glioma. The antigens for these receptors are not known. Sequencing was performed with immunoSEQ multiplex PCR; in TCRdb, only in-frame clones are kept and a portion is missing. The top ten hold roughly 9% of the sample, which has around 27,000 clones, around 77% seen once. Specimen: PBMCs, collected from a glioma patient whose treatment included an IDH1 peptide vaccine. These receptors were obtained from a woman under 30 with glioma. The CDR3 runs from the conserved cysteine through the conserved F or W. A D gene is named only where the DNA matches it firmly. Size values are once, few and many counts, or a class for expanded clones, and some rows have none.

V gene: TRBV5-8
D gene: -
clone size: -
J gene: TRBJ2-7
CDR3 DNA: TGTGCCAGCAGCTCAATCTTTACAGGGATCCACGAGCAGTACTTC
CDR3 protein: CASSSIFTGIHEQYF

V gene: TRBV7-2
D gene: -
clone size: -
J gene: TRBJ1-5
CDR3 DNA: TGTGCCAGCAGCTCAACCCTCGACGCGAGTGGTGGCAATCAGCCCCAGCATTTT
CDR3 protein: CASSSTLDASGGNQPQHF

V gene: TRBV7-9
D gene: -
clone size: -
J gene: TRBJ2-2
CDR3 DNA: TGTGCCAGCAGCTTCTACAGGACGGGGAACACCGGGGAGCTGTTTTTT
CDR3 protein: CASSFYRTGNTGELFF

V gene: TRBV30
D gene: -
clone size: -
J gene: TRBJ1-2
CDR3 DNA: TGTGCCTGGACCACCCAGGCAATCGGTGGATATGGCTACACCTTC
CDR3 protein: CAWTTQAIGGYGYTF

V gene: TRBV7-9
D gene: -
clone size: -
J gene: TRBJ1-1
CDR3 DNA: TGTGCCAGCAGCCGGTCGGGGGGTTCTGAAGCTTTCTTT
CDR3 protein: CASSRSGGSEAFF

V gene: TRBV7-9
D gene: -
clone size: -
J gene: TRBJ2-1
CDR3 DNA: TGTGCCAGCAGCTCCCCGGGAAATGAGCAGTTCTTC
CDR3 protein: CASSSPGNEQFF

V gene: TRBV7-9
D gene: -
clone size: few
J gene: TRBJ1-2
CDR3 DNA: TGTGCCAGCAGCTTAGATTCAGGGGCCGATGGCTACACCTTC
CDR3 protein: CASSLDSGADGYTF

V gene: TRBV5-1
D gene: -
clone size: -
J gene: TRBJ2-3
CDR3 DNA: TGCGCCAGCAGCAGACAAGATACGCAGTATTTT
CDR3 protein: CASSRQDTQYF

V gene: TRBV10-3
D gene: -
clone size: -
J gene: TRBJ1-3
CDR3 DNA: TGTGCCATCAGTGAAGATCTGGGTGGGGGAAACACCATATATTTT
CDR3 protein: CAISEDLGGGNTIYF

V gene: TRBV6-6
D gene: -
clone size: once
J gene: TRBJ1-2
CDR3 DNA: TGTGCCAGCAGTAGAGGGCGCGTGGATGGCTACACCTTC
CDR3 protein: CASSRGRVDGYTF

V gene: TRBV27
D gene: TRBD1
clone size: once
J gene: TRBJ2-5
CDR3 DNA: TGTGCCAGCAAAAAACAGGGGATGCAAGAGACCCAGTACTTC
CDR3 protein: CASKKQGMQETQYF

V gene: TRBV19
D gene: -
clone size: -
J gene: TRBJ1-6
CDR3 DNA: TGTGCCAGTAGAAGGGGTATGGATTCACCCCTCCACTTT
CDR3 protein: CASRRGMDSPLHF

V gene: TRBV2
D gene: TRBD1
clone size: once
J gene: TRBJ2-4
CDR3 DNA: TGTGCCAGCAGTTTTAGGACAGGGGGCTTCTCCAAAAACATTCAGTACTTC
CDR3 protein: CASSFRTGGFSKNIQYF

V gene: TRBV2
D gene: -
clone size: -
J gene: TRBJ2-7
CDR3 DNA: TGTGCCAGCAGTGAAAGCACAGGGAGGGGCGAGCAGTACTTC
CDR3 protein: CASSESTGRGEQYF

V gene: TRBV5-1
D gene: TRBD2
clone size: -
J gene: TRBJ2-5
CDR3 DNA: TGCGCCAGCAGCTTGGGGCTAGCGGGGGGGGATCAAGAGACCCAGTACTTC
CDR3 protein: CASSLGLAGGDQETQYF

V gene: TRBV5-5
D gene: -
clone size: -
J gene: TRBJ1-4
CDR3 DNA: TGTGCCAGCAGCCCTTACTCGACGCCAGCCCTGGAACTGTTTTTT
CDR3 protein: CASSPYSTPALELFF

V gene: TRBV2
D gene: -
clone size: -
J gene: TRBJ2-1
CDR3 DNA: TGTGCCAGCATGCAGAGAAGCTCCTACAATGAGCAGTTCTTC
CDR3 protein: CASMQRSSYNEQFF

V gene: TRBV10-1
D gene: TRBD2
clone size: once
J gene: TRBJ2-3
CDR3 DNA: TGCGCCAGCAGTGACTCACTAGCGGAGCCAACAGATACGCAGTATTTT
CDR3 protein: CASSDSLAEPTDTQYF

V gene: TRBV5-1
D gene: TRBD1
clone size: -
J gene: TRBJ2-5
CDR3 DNA: TGCGCCAGCAGCTCCCACGCCTACGGACAGGGAGTGGAGACCCAGTACTTC
CDR3 protein: CASSSHAYGQGVETQYF

V gene: TRBV19
D gene: -
clone size: -
J gene: TRBJ1-1
CDR3 DNA: TGTGCCAGTAGTAGGGGACTGAACACTGAAGCTTTCTTT
CDR3 protein: CASSRGLNTEAFF